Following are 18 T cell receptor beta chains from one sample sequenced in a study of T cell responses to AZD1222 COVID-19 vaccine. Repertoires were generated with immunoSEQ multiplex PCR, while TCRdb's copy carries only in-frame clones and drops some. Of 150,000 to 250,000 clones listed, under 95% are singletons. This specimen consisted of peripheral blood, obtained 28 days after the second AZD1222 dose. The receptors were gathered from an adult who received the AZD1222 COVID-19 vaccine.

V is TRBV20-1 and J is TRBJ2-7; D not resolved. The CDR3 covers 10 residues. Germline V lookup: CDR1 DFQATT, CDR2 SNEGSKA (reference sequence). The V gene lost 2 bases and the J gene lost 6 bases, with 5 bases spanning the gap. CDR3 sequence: CSARYPEQYF. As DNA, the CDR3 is TGCAGTGCTAGATACCCCGAGCAGTACTTC.

The CDR3 loop is CASSSQNRYTF. The CDR3 nucleotides are TGTGCCAGCAGTAGCCAGAATAGGTACACCTTC. This chain connects TRBV12-3 or TRBV12-4 to TRBJ1-2; D is undetermined. V dropped 5 bases and J dropped 11 bases, with 12 bases sitting between them. The CDR3 totals 11 residues.

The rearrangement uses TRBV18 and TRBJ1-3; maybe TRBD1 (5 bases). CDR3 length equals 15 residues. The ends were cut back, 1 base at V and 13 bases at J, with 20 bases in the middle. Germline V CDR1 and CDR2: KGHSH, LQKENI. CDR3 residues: CASSPQADGAVLIYF. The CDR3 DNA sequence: TGTGCCAGCTCACCACAAGCGGACGGGGCCGTCTTAATATATTTT.

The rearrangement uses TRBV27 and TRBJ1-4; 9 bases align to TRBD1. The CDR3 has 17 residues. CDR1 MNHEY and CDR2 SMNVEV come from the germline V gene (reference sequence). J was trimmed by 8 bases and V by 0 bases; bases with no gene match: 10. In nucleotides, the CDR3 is TGTGCCAGCAGTTTATCGTCCCCCGACAGGGGGGGGGAAAAACTGTTTTTT. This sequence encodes CASSLSSPDRGGEKLFF.

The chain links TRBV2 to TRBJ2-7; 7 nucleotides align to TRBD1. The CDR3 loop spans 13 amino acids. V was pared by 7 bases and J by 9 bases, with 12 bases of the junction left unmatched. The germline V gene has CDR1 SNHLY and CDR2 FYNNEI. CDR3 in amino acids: CASTYRQGVAQYF. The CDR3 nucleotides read TGTGCCAGCACCTACCGGCAGGGGGTAGCGCAGTACTTC.

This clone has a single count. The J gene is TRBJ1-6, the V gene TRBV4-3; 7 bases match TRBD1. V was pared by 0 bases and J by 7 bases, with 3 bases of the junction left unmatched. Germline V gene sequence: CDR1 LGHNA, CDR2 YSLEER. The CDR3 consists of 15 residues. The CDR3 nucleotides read TGCGCCAGCAGCCAAGAACCCAGGGGGAATTCACCCCTCCACTTT. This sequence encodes CASSQEPRGNSPLHF.

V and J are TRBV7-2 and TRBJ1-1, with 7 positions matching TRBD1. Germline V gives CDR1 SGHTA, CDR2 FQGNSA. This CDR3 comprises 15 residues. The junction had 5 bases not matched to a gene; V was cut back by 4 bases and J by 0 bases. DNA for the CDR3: TGTGCCAGCAGCTCGACAGGGTCCATGAACACTGAAGCTTTCTTT. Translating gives CASSSTGSMNTEAFF.

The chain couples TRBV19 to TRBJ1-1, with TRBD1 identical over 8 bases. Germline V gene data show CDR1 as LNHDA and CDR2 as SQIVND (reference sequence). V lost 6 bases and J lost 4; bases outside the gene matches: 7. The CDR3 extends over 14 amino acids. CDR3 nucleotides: TGTGCCAGTAGCTCCGGGACAGGACGCACTGAAGCTTTCTTT. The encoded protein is CASSSGTGRTEAFF.

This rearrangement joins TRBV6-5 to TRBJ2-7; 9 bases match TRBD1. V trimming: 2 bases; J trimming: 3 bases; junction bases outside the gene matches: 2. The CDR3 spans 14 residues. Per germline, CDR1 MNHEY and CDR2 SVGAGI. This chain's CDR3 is CASSYRDRVYEQYF. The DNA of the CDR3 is TGTGCCAGCAGTTACCGGGACAGGGTCTACGAGCAGTACTTC.

The CDR3 region has the DNA TGTGCCAGCAGCAGGAGGACTAGCACAGATACGCAGTATTTT. It encodes CASSRRTSTDTQYF. The rearrangement uses TRBV5-6 and TRBJ2-3; D is possibly TRBD2 (5 bases). The V gene's germline CDR1 is SGHDT and CDR2 YYEEEE. The CDR3 covers 14 residues. Trimming left V 4 bases short and J 0 bases short, with 9 bases between.

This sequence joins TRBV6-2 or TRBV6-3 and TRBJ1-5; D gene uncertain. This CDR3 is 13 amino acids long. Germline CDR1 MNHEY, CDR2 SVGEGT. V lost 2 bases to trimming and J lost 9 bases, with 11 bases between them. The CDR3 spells CASSYQGSGPQHF. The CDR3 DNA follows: TGTGCCAGCAGTTACCAAGGCTCGGGGCCCCAGCATTTT.

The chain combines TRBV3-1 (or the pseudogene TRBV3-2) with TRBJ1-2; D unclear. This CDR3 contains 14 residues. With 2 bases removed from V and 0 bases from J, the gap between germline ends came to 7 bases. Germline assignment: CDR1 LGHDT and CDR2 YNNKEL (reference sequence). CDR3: CASSQPASNYGYTF. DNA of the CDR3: TGTGCCAGCAGCCAACCAGCGTCTAACTATGGCTACACCTTC.

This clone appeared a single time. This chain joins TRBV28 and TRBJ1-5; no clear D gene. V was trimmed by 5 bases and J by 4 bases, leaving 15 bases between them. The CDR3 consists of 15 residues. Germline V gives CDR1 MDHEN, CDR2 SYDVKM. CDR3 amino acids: CASSNGVSVNQPQHF. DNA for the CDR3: TGTGCCAGCAGTAACGGGGTATCAGTTAATCAGCCCCAGCATTTT.

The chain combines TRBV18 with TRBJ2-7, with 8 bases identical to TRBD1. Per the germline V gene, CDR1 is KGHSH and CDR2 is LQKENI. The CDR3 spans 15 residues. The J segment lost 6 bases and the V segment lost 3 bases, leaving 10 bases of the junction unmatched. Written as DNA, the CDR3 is TGTGCCAGCTCACCTCTCGTCCAGGGGGCCGGCGAGCAGTACTTC. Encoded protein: CASSPLVQGAGEQYF.

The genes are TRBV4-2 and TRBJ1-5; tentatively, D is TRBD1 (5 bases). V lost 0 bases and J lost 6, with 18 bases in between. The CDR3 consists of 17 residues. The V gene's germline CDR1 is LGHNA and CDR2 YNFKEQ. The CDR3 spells CASSQDPAAGRSQPQHF. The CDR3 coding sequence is TGTGCCAGCAGCCAAGATCCCGCAGCAGGGCGGAGTCAGCCCCAGCATTTT.

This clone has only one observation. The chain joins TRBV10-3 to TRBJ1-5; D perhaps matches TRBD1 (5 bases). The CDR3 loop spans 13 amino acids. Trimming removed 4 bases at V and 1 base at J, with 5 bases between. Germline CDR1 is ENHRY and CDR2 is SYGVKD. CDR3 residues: CAISAGSNQPQHF. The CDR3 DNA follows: TGTGCCATCAGTGCAGGGAGCAATCAGCCCCAGCATTTT.

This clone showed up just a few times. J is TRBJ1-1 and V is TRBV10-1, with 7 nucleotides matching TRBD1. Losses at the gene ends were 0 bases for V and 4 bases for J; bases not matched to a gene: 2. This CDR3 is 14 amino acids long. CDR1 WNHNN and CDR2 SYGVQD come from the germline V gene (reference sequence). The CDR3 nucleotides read TGCGCCAGCAGTGAGTCCAAGGGGGCCACTGAAGCTTTCTTT. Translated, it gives CASSESKGATEAFF.

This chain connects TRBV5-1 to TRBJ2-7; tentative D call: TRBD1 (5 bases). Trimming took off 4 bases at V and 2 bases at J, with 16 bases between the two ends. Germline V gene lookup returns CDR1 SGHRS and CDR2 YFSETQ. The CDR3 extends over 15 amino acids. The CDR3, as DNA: TGCGCCAGCAGCGCCGGACAACCCCAGGCCTACGAGCAGTACTTC. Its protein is CASSAGQPQAYEQYF.